A single sample is the source of the 2 T cell receptor beta chains below, sequenced in a study of CD8+ T cells in alopecia areata. Sequencing used cDNA as its template, made by extracting RNA and reverse transcribing it. Generated by immunoSEQ multiplex PCR, the TCRdb table keeps only in-frame clones and is missing some. Here the sample spans 200,000 to 250,000 clones, 55% to 70% being singletons. The treatment: oral pan-JAK inhibitor, 5-10 mg twice daily. The sample consisted of CD4+ T cells sorted from blood, taken at week 4, from a patient treated with tofacitinib. The source is a human donor with alopecia areata.

The chain uses TRBV13 and TRBJ2-1, with D perhaps matching TRBD1 or TRBD2 (6 bases each). The CDR3 consists of 14 residues. Germline CDR1 is PRHDT and CDR2 is FYEKMQ (reference sequence). V lost 7 bases to trimming and J lost 9 bases, with 19 bases between them. In nucleotides, the CDR3 is TGTGCCAGCATTCCCCCGGGGGCTCAAGGTGAGCAGTTCTTC. Amino acids: CASIPPGAQGEQFF.

This chain joins TRBV5-4 and TRBJ2-5; 10 positions agree with TRBD2. Looked up from germline, CDR1 is SGHNT and CDR2 is YYREEE (reference sequence). This CDR3 has 13 residues. Trimming at V came to 8 bases and at J to 2 bases, leaving 3 bases not matched to a gene. The DNA for the CDR3 is TGTGCCAGTCAAGCGGGGGGGCAAGAGACCCAGTACTTC. This sequence encodes CASQAGGQETQYF.